A single sample gave rise to the 27 T cell receptor beta chains below, sequenced in a study of blood T cells in healthy people across ages. PCR was performed a second time for about 7 to 11 cycles using a sample-barcoded 5' primer and a J-beta primer mix. TCRdb re-called the 5' RACE reads through MiXCR, storing one row per CDR3 protein. Of over 500,000 distinct CDR3 sequences listed, under 65% were seen once; the top ten hold roughly 12%. Sequenced sample: blood. These receptors were taken from an elderly woman in good health.

As to this clonotype: A much larger clone sits a single nucleotide away, making a read error possible. V usage is TRBV7-2 and J usage is TRBJ2-7, with a tentative D call TRBD2 (5 bases). The DNA end is more similar to TRBJ2-4, so the J call may be wrong. The germline V gene has CDR1 SGHTA and CDR2 FQGNSA. The CDR3 totals 14 residues. The CDR3, as DNA: TGTGCCAGCAGCTTTGTGCCAGCGCGGGACATTCAGTACTTC. It translates to CASSFVPARDIQYF.

This clonotype was seen a handful of times. CDR3 in amino acids: CASSLIPGTENEQFF. The CDR3 nucleotides read TGCGCCAGCAGCTTAATACCTGGGACAGAGAATGAGCAGTTCTTC. The chain employs TRBV5-1 and TRBJ2-1; the match to TRBD1 covers 7 bases. V gave up 2 bases and J gave up 7 bases; unmatched junction bases: 9. Germline CDR1 SGHRS, CDR2 YFSETQ. This CDR3 is 15 amino acids long.

The chain joins TRBV5-5 to TRBJ2-3; D not resolved. Germline CDR1 is SGHKS and CDR2 is YYEKEE (reference sequence). The length of the CDR3 is 16 residues. V was clipped by 0 bases and J by 1 base, with 12 bases between them. Written as DNA, the CDR3 is TGTGCCAGCAGCTTGGGTCTAGATTGGGGCACAGATACGCAGTATTTT. Protein: CASSLGLDWGTDTQYF. The full variable domain, with the rest looked up from reference TRBV5-5 and TRBJ2-3, is DAGVTQSPTHLIKTRGQQVTLRCSPISGHKSVSWYQQVLGQGPQFIFQYYEKEERGRGNFPDRFSARQFPNYSSELNVNALLLGDSALYLCASSLGLDWGTDTQYFGPGTRLTVL.

The rearrangement joins TRBV4-2 to TRBJ1-4, with D perhaps matching TRBD1 (5 bases). CDR1 and CDR2 from the germline V gene are LGHNA and YNFKEQ. This CDR3 has 15 amino acids. V was cut by 0 bases and J by 6 bases, with 11 bases left in between. Written as DNA, the CDR3 is TGTGCCAGCAGCCAAGATGTCGAAGGGGATGAAAAACTGTTTTTT. Its translation is CASSQDVEGDEKLFF.

This clonotype was recorded many times. The rearrangement links TRBV29-1 to TRBJ1-2; 9 bases are shared with TRBD1. The ends lost 4 bases at V and 0 bases at J; junction bases unmatched: 0. Germline loops: CDR1 SQVTM, CDR2 ANQGSEA. This CDR3 is 13 amino acids long. The chain's CDR3 is CSVGTGANYGYTF. CDR3 in DNA: TGCAGCGTTGGGACAGGGGCTAACTATGGCTACACCTTC.

This clonotype was detected a few times. CDR3 sequence reads: CASSLVYQRMYNEQFF. Here the CDR3 DNA reads TGTGCCAGCAGCTTAGTGTACCAGCGGATGTACAATGAGCAGTTCTTC. The chain is built from TRBV7-9 and TRBJ2-1; D might be TRBD2 (5 bases). In germline, CDR1 is SEHNR, CDR2 FQNEAQ (reference sequence). V dropped 1 base and J dropped 4 bases, with 14 bases sitting between them. The CDR3 has 16 residues.

This clonotype was observed a few times. The chain employs TRBV2 and TRBJ1-2; 11 bases line up with TRBD1. This CDR3 spans 16 amino acids. J was trimmed by 5 bases and V by 6 bases; bases with no gene match: 11. The germline V gene has CDR1 SNHLY and CDR2 FYNNEI. In DNA, the CDR3 is TGTGCCAGCAGAGAGTGGGGGACAGGGGGTGTGTATGGCTACACCTTC. This codes for CASREWGTGGVYGYTF.

This clonotype occurred a few times. The V call is TRBV30, the J call TRBJ1-5, with 9 bases matching TRBD1. Germline V gene sequence: CDR1 GTSNPN, CDR2 SVGIG (reference sequence). The length of the CDR3 is 16 residues. V shed 0 bases and J 4 bases; nucleotides not matched to a gene: 7. DNA of the CDR3: TGTGCCTGGAGTGTACCTAAAGGACAGGGGAATCAGCCCCAGCATTTT. This translates into CAWSVPKGQGNQPQHF.

This clonotype was observed at least ten times. V is TRBV5-5 and J is TRBJ1-5; 9 nucleotides line up with TRBD1. There are 16 residues in the CDR3. Germline V gives CDR1 SGHKS, CDR2 YYEKEE (reference sequence). The V gene end was trimmed by 4 bases and the J gene end by 6 bases; junction bases not matched to a gene: 11. The CDR3 protein is CASSPGAGQGSQPQHF. For the CDR3, the DNA is TGTGCCAGCAGCCCTGGCGCGGGACAGGGTTCTCAGCCCCAGCATTTT.

This clonotype was recorded at least ten times. This chain links TRBV29-1 with TRBJ2-1; D unresolved. The CDR3 runs 13 residues. Germline CDR1 SQVTM, CDR2 ANQGSEA. The ends were cut back, 8 bases at V and 8 bases at J, with 19 bases in the middle. CDR3 residues: CSTRTDKSDEQFF. The CDR3 DNA sequence: TGCAGCACCCGGACCGATAAGTCCGATGAGCAGTTCTTC.

Only a few counts were recorded for this clonotype. The chain links TRBV28 to TRBJ2-7; D is unclear. The V gene's germline CDR1 is MDHEN and CDR2 SYDVKM. The V and J ends lost 5 bases and 7 bases respectively, with 15 bases between them. The CDR3 consists of 13 residues. The DNA of the CDR3 is TGTGCCAGCAGTCTTACGCCGGGCAATGAGCAGTACTTC. Protein: CASSLTPGNEQYF. Combining the CDR3 with reference TRBV28 and TRBJ2-7 gives the whole variable domain DVKVTQSSRYLVKRTGEKVFLECVQDMDHENMFWYRQDPGLGLRLIYFSYDVKMKEKGDIPEGYSVSREKKERFSLILESASTNQTSMYLCASSLTPGNEQYFGPGTRLTVT.

With respect to this clonotype: A much larger clone lies one base from this, so it may be a read error. This chain connects TRBV7-2 to TRBJ2-3; possibly TRBD1 or TRBD2 for D (6 bases each). Germline loops: CDR1 SGHTA, CDR2 FQGNSA. The CDR3 consists of 17 residues. CDR3 sequence: CVSSLAVVGAATDTQYF. DNA for the CDR3: TGTGTCAGCAGCTTAGCGGTAGTGGGGGCCGCCACAGATACGCAGTATTTT.

Note on this clonotype: A much larger clone lies a single base off, so this may be a read error. V and J are TRBV3-1 and TRBJ1-1; D is uncertain. The V end lost 5 bases, the J end lost 4 bases, and 20 bases lay between the germline ends. From germline, CDR1 is LGHDT and CDR2 YNNKEL (reference sequence). The CDR3 runs to 16 residues. This CDR3 reads CASSAPIGRSSTEAFF. The CDR3 nucleotides read TGTGCCAGCAGCGCCCCGATCGGGCGCAGTAGCACTGAAGCTTTCTTT.

This clonotype has a count of ten or more. V gene TRBV20-1 combines with J gene TRBJ2-1; D is uncertain. This CDR3 has 14 residues. The germline V gene has CDR1 DFQATT and CDR2 SNEGSKA (reference sequence). V was clipped by 3 bases and J by 6 bases, with 15 bases between them. CDR3 in amino acids: CSARGGSWGNEQFF. The CDR3 DNA is TGCAGTGCTAGGGGTGGGTCGTGGGGCAATGAGCAGTTCTTC.

This clonotype was detected only a few times. A much more abundant neighbour one base away suggests this may be a read error. The chain couples TRBV7-9 to TRBJ2-1; 10 nucleotides agree with TRBD2. The end of the DNA fits TRBJ2-7 better, so the J call may be wrong. This CDR3 contains 15 residues. From germline, CDR1 is SEHNR and CDR2 FQNEAQ (reference sequence). For the CDR3, the DNA is TGTGCCAGCAGCTTCGGGACTAGCGAATACAATGAGCAGTACTTC. It specifies CASSFGTSEYNEQYF.

On this clonotype: A much larger clone differs by one base, so this may be a read error. The CDR3 here is CVSNRAAVSGANVLTF. DNA of the CDR3: TGTGTCAGCAACCGCGCGGCGGTCTCTGGGGCCAACGTCCTGACTTTC. V usage is TRBV9 and J usage is TRBJ2-6; no reliable D call. Germline V CDR1 and CDR2: SGDLS, YYNGEE. The CDR3 runs to 16 residues.

This chain links TRBV9 with TRBJ1-1, with D possibly matching TRBD1 (5 bases). Trimming cost V 3 bases and J 4 bases, with 10 bases left between them. The CDR3 sequence is 13 residues long. Looked up from germline, CDR1 is SGDLS and CDR2 is YYNGEE. CDR3 nucleotide sequence: TGTGCCAGCAGCGCGGGTAGGGGCACTGAAGCTTTCTTT. Its protein product is CASSAGRGTEAFF.

This clonotype has a count of ten or more. This sequence joins TRBV30 and TRBJ1-1; D might be TRBD1 (5 bases). Germline CDR1 and CDR2: GTSNPN and SVGIG (reference sequence). This CDR3 has 17 amino acids. Deletions cut 5 bases from V and 1 base from J, with 23 bases between. Here the CDR3 DNA reads TGTGCCTGGCGGGCCAGGATGGGGGACCCTACGAACACTGAAGCTTTCTTT. Its translation: CAWRARMGDPTNTEAFF.

This clonotype was observed many times. CDR3: CASSVDGGTQYF. Written as DNA, the CDR3 is TGTGCCAGCAGTGTAGACGGGGGTACGCAGTATTTT. This chain links TRBV12-3 or TRBV12-4 with TRBJ2-3; a weak D match, TRBD2 (6 bases). V shed 5 bases and J shed 8 bases, with 11 bases lying between them. There are 12 residues in the CDR3.

The chain is built from TRBV29-1 and TRBJ2-1; 10 positions agree with TRBD2. Germline assignment: CDR1 SQVTM and CDR2 ANQGSEA. The CDR3 runs to 15 residues. V was pared by 4 bases and J by 4 bases, with 7 bases of the junction left unmatched. As DNA, the CDR3 is TGCAGCGTTGCGGGACTAGCGACTGTTTACAATGAGCAGTTCTTC. Translating gives CSVAGLATVYNEQFF.

The rearrangement joins TRBV20-1 to TRBJ2-5; D is uncertain. The CDR3 consists of 15 residues. Germline values: CDR1 DFQATT, CDR2 SNEGSKA (reference sequence). Trimming cost V 8 bases and J 7 bases, with 26 bases left between them. The CDR3 is CSSSTARVWVGTQYF. For the CDR3, the DNA is TGCAGTTCTTCGACGGCTCGCGTTTGGGTTGGGACCCAGTACTTC.

The table lists this clonotype with many counts. This chain links TRBV7-9 with TRBJ1-2; 8 bases are shared with TRBD1. After removal of 5 bases from V and 4 bases from J, the junction contained 6 bases not matched to a gene. Germline V CDR1 and CDR2: SEHNR, FQNEAQ (reference sequence). The CDR3 length is 14 residues. CDR3 protein: CASSRTGGGYGYTF. The CDR3 DNA reads TGTGCCAGCAGCCGTACAGGGGGAGGCTATGGCTACACCTTC.

The rearrangement uses TRBV27 and TRBJ2-3; D call uncertain. The V gene lost 5 bases and the J gene lost 6 bases, with 12 bases spanning the gap. The CDR3 has 13 amino acids. Per germline, CDR1 MNHEY and CDR2 SMNVEV (reference sequence). CDR3 protein: CASSVWAADTQYF. The CDR3 DNA sequence: TGTGCCAGCAGTGTTTGGGCGGCGGATACGCAGTATTTT.

This CDR3 reads CSARNPQGASPLHF. Written as DNA, the CDR3 is TGCAGTGCTAGGAACCCCCAGGGGGCATCACCCCTCCACTTT. This chain links TRBV20-1 with TRBJ1-6, with 8 bases matching TRBD1. Germline V gives CDR1 DFQATT, CDR2 SNEGSKA (reference sequence). The CDR3 consists of 14 residues. Trimming cost V 3 bases and J 10 bases; bases outside gene matches: 8.

This clonotype has a handful of counts. Here the CDR3 DNA reads TGTGCCACCAGCAGAGAGGAAGCGGGGAAAAGGGGAAACGAGCAGTACTTC. This translates into CATSREEAGKRGNEQYF. The chain joins TRBV15 to TRBJ2-7, with 7 bases fitting TRBD2. Germline CDR1 and CDR2: LNHNV and YYDKDF (reference sequence). This CDR3 has 17 amino acids. The V gene end was trimmed by 0 bases and the J gene end by 5 bases; junction bases not matched to a gene: 13.

This clonotype was counted ten times or more. The J gene is TRBJ1-2, the V gene TRBV5-1; no clear D. The CDR3 runs to 13 residues. Germline V gene lookup returns CDR1 SGHRS and CDR2 YFSETQ. V lost 0 bases to trimming and J lost 4 bases, with 7 bases between them. The DNA for the CDR3 is TGCGCCAGCAGCTTGGATCAGTTCTATGGCTACACCTTC. Translating it yields CASSLDQFYGYTF.

This clonotype turned up a few times. V gene TRBV5-1 combines with J gene TRBJ1-5; the D is unclear. This CDR3 has 16 amino acids. V lost 0 bases to trimming and J lost 2 bases, with 12 bases between them. Germline CDR1 is SGHRS and CDR2 is YFSETQ. The CDR3 loop is CASSLVAYDGNQPQHF. The CDR3 DNA reads as TGCGCCAGCAGCTTGGTTGCGTACGATGGCAATCAGCCCCAGCATTTT.